Shown below are 18 T cell receptor beta chains from a single sample sequenced in a study of radiation and T cells in renal cell carcinoma (TCRdb year 2020). Reading the label with the study, this specimen's time point is: baseline pretreatment blood. Sample treatment or condition, as interpreted from the label and publication: 15 Gy SBRT to primary tumor, nephrectomy 4 weeks later. The method behind the library was the immunoSEQ multiplex PCR assay. Entries here come from immuneACCESS through TCRdb and include only in-frame sequences with V and J called. Some clones fail to appear in such tables; in the studies checked, an unresolved V gene covers under half of the shortfall, and the cause of the remainder is unknown. Here the sample has 150,000 or so clones; over 75% occur a single time. The top ten constitute approximately 12% of the sample. Sequencing was performed on blood, taken from a patient whose treatment included radiotherapy and nephrectomy. The receptors derive from a woman between 45 and 65 years old with renal cell carcinoma.

The chain employs TRBV5-6 and TRBJ2-1, with 8 bases fitting TRBD2. The CDR3 loop spans 16 amino acids. V trimming: 2 bases; J trimming: 3 bases; junction bases outside the gene matches: 7. Germline V gene data show CDR1 as SGHDT and CDR2 as YYEEEE. Written as DNA, the CDR3 is TGTGCCAGCAGCTTCGGGCGGGGGGCTCTCTACAATGAGCAGTTCTTC. This gives the protein CASSFGRGALYNEQFF. The variable domain in full, completed from reference TRBV5-6 and TRBJ2-1, reads DAGVTQSPTHLIKTRGQQVTLRCSPKSGHDTVSWYQQALGQGPQFIFQYYEEEERQRGNFPDRFSGHQFPNYSSELNVNALLLGDSALYLCASSFGRGALYNEQFFGPGTRLTVL.

The CDR3 is CSVRTSGEYEQYF. In DNA form, the CDR3 reads TGCAGCGTGCGGACTAGCGGCGAATACGAGCAGTACTTC. The genes are TRBV29-1 and TRBJ2-7; 10 bases are shared with TRBD2. V was pared by 6 bases and J by 4 bases, with 6 bases of the junction left unmatched. Looked up from germline, CDR1 is SQVTM and CDR2 is ANQGSEA. The CDR3 length is 13 residues.

The chain uses TRBV5-5 and TRBJ1-6; D may be TRBD1 (6 bases). The germline gives CDR1 SGHKS, CDR2 YYEKEE (reference sequence). This CDR3 has 16 residues. V shed 2 bases and J shed 7 bases, with 16 bases lying between them. The chain's CDR3 is CASSFLQDSLNSPLHF. The CDR3 bases are TGTGCCAGCAGCTTCTTACAGGACAGCCTGAATTCACCCCTCCACTTT.

This sequence joins TRBV14 and TRBJ2-7; D remains unclear. The CDR3 has 14 residues. V lost 1 base and J 3 bases, leaving 10 bases between the germline ends. Per the germline V gene, CDR1 is SGHDN and CDR2 is FVKESK. In DNA form, the CDR3 reads TGTGCCAGCAGCCAAGGGACGGATTACTACGAGCAGTACTTC. Protein product: CASSQGTDYYEQYF.

V usage is TRBV9 and J usage is TRBJ2-7; 7 bases fit TRBD1. The V gene's germline CDR1 is SGDLS and CDR2 YYNGEE. CDR3 length: 15 amino acids. Trimming cost V 4 bases and J 3 bases; bases outside gene matches: 10. The CDR3 DNA follows: TGTGCCAGCAGCACCAGCCGGGACAGAAGCTACGAGCAGTACTTC. Encoded protein: CASSTSRDRSYEQYF.

A single count supports this clone. V is TRBV6-1 and J is TRBJ2-7; TRBD1 matches 8 bases. V shed 2 bases, J shed 5 bases, and the junction held 8 bases outside the gene matches. Germline assignment: CDR1 MNHNS and CDR2 SASEGT. The CDR3 contains 15 residues. The CDR3 here is CASSEPGQVFHEQYF. CDR3 DNA sequence: TGTGCCAGCAGTGAACCGGGACAGGTTTTCCACGAGCAGTACTTC.

This clone appeared a single time. V usage is TRBV30 and J usage is TRBJ1-1, with 7 nucleotides matching TRBD1. CDR3 length: 14 residues. CDR1 GTSNPN and CDR2 SVGIG come from the germline V gene (reference sequence). Trimming at V came to 4 bases and at J to 1 base, leaving 6 bases not matched to a gene. CDR3 sequence: CAWIRGARNTEAFF. CDR3 sequence (DNA): TGTGCCTGGATCAGGGGGGCGAGGAACACTGAAGCTTTCTTT.

The chain is built from TRBV7-2 and TRBJ2-1, with 8 bases matching TRBD1. Germline V gene data show CDR1 as SGHTA and CDR2 as FQGNSA. This CDR3 region has 16 residues. Unmatched junction bases numbered 11, after V lost 5 bases and J lost 5 bases. The CDR3 loop is CASSGQGQINHNEQFF. In nucleotides, the CDR3 is TGTGCCAGCAGCGGACAGGGACAGATAAATCACAATGAGCAGTTCTTC. Full variable domain (remainder filled in from reference TRBV7-2 and TRBJ2-1): GAGVSQSPSNKVTEKGKDVELRCDPISGHTALYWYRQSLGQGLEFLIYFQGNSAPDKSGLPSDRFSAERTGGSVSTLTIQRTQQEDSAVYLCASSGQGQINHNEQFFGPGTRLTVL.

V usage is TRBV7-2 and J usage is TRBJ2-1; D possibly corresponds to TRBD2 (6 bases). Germline assignment: CDR1 SGHTA and CDR2 FQGNSA. The CDR3 runs 15 residues. The V end lost 0 bases, the J end lost 6 bases, and 12 bases lay between the germline ends. Here the CDR3 reads CASSLALGGGNEQFF. The CDR3 nucleotides read TGTGCCAGCAGCTTAGCCTTGGGGGGTGGCAATGAGCAGTTCTTC. The full variable domain, its missing parts supplied by reference TRBV7-2 and TRBJ2-1, is GAGVSQSPSNKVTEKGKDVELRCDPISGHTALYWYRQSLGQGLEFLIYFQGNSAPDKSGLPSDRFSAERTGGSVSTLTIQRTQQEDSAVYLCASSLALGGGNEQFFGPGTRLTVL.

The rearrangement uses TRBV7-9 and TRBJ2-3, with D uncertain. The V gene lost 5 bases and the J gene lost 7 bases, with 7 bases spanning the gap. Germline assignment: CDR1 SEHNR and CDR2 FQNEAQ (reference sequence). This CDR3 has 11 residues. In nucleotides, the CDR3 is TGTGCCAGCAGCACCGAGTATACGCAGTATTTT. Protein product: CASSTEYTQYF.

This clone was seen just once. The V call is TRBV25-1, the J call TRBJ1-2; D gene ambiguous. Germline V gives CDR1 MGHDK, CDR2 SYGVNS. V lost 4 bases, J lost 4 bases, and 7 bases lay in between. This CDR3 has 12 residues. CDR3 protein: CASSAPRYGYTF. The DNA of the CDR3 is TGTGCCAGCAGTGCCCCACGCTATGGCTACACCTTC.

J is TRBJ2-1 and V is TRBV7-2; 9 positions agree with TRBD2. Losses at the gene ends were 8 bases for V and 4 bases for J; bases not matched to a gene: 15. The CDR3 has 17 residues. CDR1 and CDR2 from the germline V gene are SGHTA and FQGNSA. CDR3 protein: CASSRERGAPLYNEQFF. In DNA, the CDR3 is TGTGCCAGCTCCAGGGAGCGGGGGGCTCCCCTTTACAATGAGCAGTTCTTC.

V and J are TRBV2 and TRBJ1-2; D possibly corresponds to TRBD1 (6 bases). Trimming cost V 7 bases and J 3 bases, with 9 bases left between them. Germline V gives CDR1 SNHLY, CDR2 FYNNEI. The CDR3 has 12 amino acids. In DNA form, the CDR3 reads TGTGCCAGCATCCGACAGGACTATGGCTACACCTTC. This encodes CASIRQDYGYTF.

The rearrangement links TRBV5-4 to TRBJ2-5, with 7 bases that match TRBD2. The CDR3 has 14 residues. Germline loops: CDR1 SGHNT, CDR2 YYREEE (reference sequence). J lost 4 bases, V lost 0 bases, and 3 bases had no gene match. CDR3 region: CASSLVGGVETQYF. The CDR3 bases are TGTGCCAGCAGCTTGGTGGGGGGGGTAGAGACCCAGTACTTC.

V gene TRBV29-1 combines with J gene TRBJ1-1, with 12 bases matching TRBD1. This CDR3 region has 19 residues. Germline loops: CDR1 SQVTM, CDR2 ANQGSEA. Trimming removed 8 bases from V and 1 base from J; junction bases left unmatched: 20. CDR3 in DNA: TGCAGCTTCTTAGCGCCGGGACAGGGGGCAATCATGGCGAACACTGAAGCTTTCTTT. Encoded protein: CSFLAPGQGAIMANTEAFF.

The CDR3 DNA reads TGTGCCAGTAGCGCTGCAAGAACAGGAATCCCCTGGGCTTTCTTT. The encoded protein is CASSAARTGIPWAFF. The V and J genes are TRBV19 and TRBJ1-1; D perhaps matches TRBD1 (5 bases). The germline gives CDR1 LNHDA, CDR2 SQIVND (reference sequence). The V end was cut by 6 bases, the J end by 11 bases, with 25 bases between. The CDR3 totals 15 residues.

The rearrangement uses TRBV4-1 and TRBJ2-5; D uncertain. V dropped 0 bases and J dropped 2 bases, with 10 bases sitting between them. CDR1 is MGHRA, CDR2 YSYEKL, per germline. This CDR3 comprises 15 residues. DNA for the CDR3: TGCGCCAGCAGCCAAGACTTTAAGCTTCAAGAGACCCAGTACTTC. Translating gives CASSQDFKLQETQYF.

The V call is TRBV4-1, the J call TRBJ1-1; a possible D gene is TRBD1 (6 bases). The CDR3 is 13 residues long. V lost 3 bases and J 5 bases, leaving 10 bases between the germline ends. Germline CDR1 reads MGHRA; CDR2 reads YSYEKL. The CDR3 DNA reads TGCGCCAGCAGCCATCCGGACAGAACTGAAGCTTTCTTT. Its protein product is CASSHPDRTEAFF.